These 3 T cell receptor beta chains were all obtained from the same sample, sequenced in a study of Ad26.COV2.S vaccination and SARS-CoV-2 variants. Method: immunoSEQ multiplex PCR; TCRdb's copy keeps in-frame clones and lacks some. Among 450,000 to 550,000 clones listed, 89% were seen once. Sample treatment: some 20 received Ad26.COV2.S at low or high dose, single or two shots; 5 received placebo; per-sample allocation not given. The samples were gathered on day 63 after the first injection of vaccine or placebo. This specimen was peripheral blood, taken in a trial of Ad26.COV2.S vaccine versus placebo. All receptors derive from a person between 18 and 60 years old who received the Ad26.COV2.S COVID-19 vaccine or a placebo.

The chain recombines TRBV19 with TRBJ1-4; D remains unclear. V dropped 5 bases and J dropped 0 bases, with 13 bases sitting between them. Germline CDR1 is LNHDA and CDR2 is SQIVND (reference sequence). This CDR3 has 16 amino acids. CDR3 protein: CASSPRTQATNEKLFF. CDR3 DNA: TGTGCCAGTAGTCCCCGGACTCAGGCAACTAATGAAAAACTGTTTTTT.

The chain is built from TRBV7-9 and TRBJ2-1; 10 nucleotides agree with TRBD2. CDR1 SEHNR and CDR2 FQNEAQ come from the germline V gene (reference sequence). After removal of 2 bases from V and 9 bases from J, the junction contained 10 bases not matched to a gene. The CDR3 extends over 16 amino acids. CDR3 nucleotides: TGTGCCAGCAGCTTACTTTCCACTAGCGGGATACGTGAGCAGTTCTTC. The encoded protein is CASSLLSTSGIREQFF.

The chain links TRBV6-6 to TRBJ2-7; 7 bases match TRBD1. V was clipped by 6 bases and J by 0 bases; unmatched bases: 8. The germline V gene has CDR1 MNHNY and CDR2 SVGAGI (reference sequence). The CDR3 spans 15 residues. The CDR3 loop is CASRPGQLFSYEQYF. CDR3 sequence (DNA): TGTGCCAGCAGACCGGGACAGCTATTCTCCTACGAGCAGTACTTC.